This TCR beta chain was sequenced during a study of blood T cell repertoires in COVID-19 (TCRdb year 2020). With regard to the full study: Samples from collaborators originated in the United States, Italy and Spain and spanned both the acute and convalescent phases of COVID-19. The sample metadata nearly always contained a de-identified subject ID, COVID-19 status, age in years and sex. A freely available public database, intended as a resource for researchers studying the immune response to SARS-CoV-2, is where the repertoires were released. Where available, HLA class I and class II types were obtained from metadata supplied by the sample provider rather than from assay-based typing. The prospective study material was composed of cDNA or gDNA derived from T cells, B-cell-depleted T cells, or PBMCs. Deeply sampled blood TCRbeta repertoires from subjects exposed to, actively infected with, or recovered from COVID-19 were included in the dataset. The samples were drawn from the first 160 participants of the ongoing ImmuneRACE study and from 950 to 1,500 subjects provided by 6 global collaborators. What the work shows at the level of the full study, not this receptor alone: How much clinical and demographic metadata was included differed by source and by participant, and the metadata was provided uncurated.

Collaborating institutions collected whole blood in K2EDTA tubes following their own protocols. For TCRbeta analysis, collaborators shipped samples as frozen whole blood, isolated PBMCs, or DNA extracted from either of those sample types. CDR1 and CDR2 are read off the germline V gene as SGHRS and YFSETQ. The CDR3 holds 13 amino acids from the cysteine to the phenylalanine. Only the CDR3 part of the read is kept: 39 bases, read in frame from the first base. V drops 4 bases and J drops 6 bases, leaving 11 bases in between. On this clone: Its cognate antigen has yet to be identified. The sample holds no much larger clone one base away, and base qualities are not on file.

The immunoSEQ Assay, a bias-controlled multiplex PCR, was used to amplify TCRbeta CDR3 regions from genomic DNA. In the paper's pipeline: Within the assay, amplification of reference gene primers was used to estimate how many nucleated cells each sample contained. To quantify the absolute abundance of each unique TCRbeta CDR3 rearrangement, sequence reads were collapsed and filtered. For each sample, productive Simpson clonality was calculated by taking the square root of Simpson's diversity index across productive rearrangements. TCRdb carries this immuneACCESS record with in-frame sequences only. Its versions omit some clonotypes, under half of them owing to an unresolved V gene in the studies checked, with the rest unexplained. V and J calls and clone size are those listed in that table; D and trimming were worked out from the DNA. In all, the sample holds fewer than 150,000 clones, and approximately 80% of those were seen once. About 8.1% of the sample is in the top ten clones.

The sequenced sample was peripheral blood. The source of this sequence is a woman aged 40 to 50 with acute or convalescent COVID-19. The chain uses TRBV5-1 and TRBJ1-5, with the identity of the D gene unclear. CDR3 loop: CASSPAGSQPQHF. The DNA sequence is TGCGCCAGCAGCCCGGCGGGGTCTCAGCCCCAGCATTTT.